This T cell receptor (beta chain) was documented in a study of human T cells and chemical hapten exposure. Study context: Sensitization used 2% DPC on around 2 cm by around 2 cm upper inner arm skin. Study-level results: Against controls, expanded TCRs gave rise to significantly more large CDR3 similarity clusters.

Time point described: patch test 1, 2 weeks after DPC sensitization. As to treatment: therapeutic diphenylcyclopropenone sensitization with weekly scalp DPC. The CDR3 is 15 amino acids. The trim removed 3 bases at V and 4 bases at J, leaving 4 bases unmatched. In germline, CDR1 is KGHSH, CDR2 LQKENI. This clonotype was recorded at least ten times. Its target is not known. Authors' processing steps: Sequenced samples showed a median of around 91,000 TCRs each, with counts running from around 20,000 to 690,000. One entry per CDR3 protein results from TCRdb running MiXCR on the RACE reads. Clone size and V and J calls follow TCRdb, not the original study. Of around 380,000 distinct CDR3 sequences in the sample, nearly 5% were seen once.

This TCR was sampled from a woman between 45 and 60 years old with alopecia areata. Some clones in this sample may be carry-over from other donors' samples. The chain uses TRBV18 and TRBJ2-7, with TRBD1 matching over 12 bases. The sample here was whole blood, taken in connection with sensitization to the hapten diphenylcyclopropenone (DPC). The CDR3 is CASSPPGQGAYEQYF. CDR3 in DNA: TGTGCCAGCTCACCCCCGGGACAGGGGGCTTACGAGCAGTACTTC. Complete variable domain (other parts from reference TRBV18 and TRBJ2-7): NAGVMQNPRHLVRRRGQEARLRCSPMKGHSHVYWYRQLPEEGLKFMVYLQKENIIDESGMPKERFSAEFPKEGPSILRIQQVVRGDSAAYFCASSPPGQGAYEQYFGPGTRLTVT.